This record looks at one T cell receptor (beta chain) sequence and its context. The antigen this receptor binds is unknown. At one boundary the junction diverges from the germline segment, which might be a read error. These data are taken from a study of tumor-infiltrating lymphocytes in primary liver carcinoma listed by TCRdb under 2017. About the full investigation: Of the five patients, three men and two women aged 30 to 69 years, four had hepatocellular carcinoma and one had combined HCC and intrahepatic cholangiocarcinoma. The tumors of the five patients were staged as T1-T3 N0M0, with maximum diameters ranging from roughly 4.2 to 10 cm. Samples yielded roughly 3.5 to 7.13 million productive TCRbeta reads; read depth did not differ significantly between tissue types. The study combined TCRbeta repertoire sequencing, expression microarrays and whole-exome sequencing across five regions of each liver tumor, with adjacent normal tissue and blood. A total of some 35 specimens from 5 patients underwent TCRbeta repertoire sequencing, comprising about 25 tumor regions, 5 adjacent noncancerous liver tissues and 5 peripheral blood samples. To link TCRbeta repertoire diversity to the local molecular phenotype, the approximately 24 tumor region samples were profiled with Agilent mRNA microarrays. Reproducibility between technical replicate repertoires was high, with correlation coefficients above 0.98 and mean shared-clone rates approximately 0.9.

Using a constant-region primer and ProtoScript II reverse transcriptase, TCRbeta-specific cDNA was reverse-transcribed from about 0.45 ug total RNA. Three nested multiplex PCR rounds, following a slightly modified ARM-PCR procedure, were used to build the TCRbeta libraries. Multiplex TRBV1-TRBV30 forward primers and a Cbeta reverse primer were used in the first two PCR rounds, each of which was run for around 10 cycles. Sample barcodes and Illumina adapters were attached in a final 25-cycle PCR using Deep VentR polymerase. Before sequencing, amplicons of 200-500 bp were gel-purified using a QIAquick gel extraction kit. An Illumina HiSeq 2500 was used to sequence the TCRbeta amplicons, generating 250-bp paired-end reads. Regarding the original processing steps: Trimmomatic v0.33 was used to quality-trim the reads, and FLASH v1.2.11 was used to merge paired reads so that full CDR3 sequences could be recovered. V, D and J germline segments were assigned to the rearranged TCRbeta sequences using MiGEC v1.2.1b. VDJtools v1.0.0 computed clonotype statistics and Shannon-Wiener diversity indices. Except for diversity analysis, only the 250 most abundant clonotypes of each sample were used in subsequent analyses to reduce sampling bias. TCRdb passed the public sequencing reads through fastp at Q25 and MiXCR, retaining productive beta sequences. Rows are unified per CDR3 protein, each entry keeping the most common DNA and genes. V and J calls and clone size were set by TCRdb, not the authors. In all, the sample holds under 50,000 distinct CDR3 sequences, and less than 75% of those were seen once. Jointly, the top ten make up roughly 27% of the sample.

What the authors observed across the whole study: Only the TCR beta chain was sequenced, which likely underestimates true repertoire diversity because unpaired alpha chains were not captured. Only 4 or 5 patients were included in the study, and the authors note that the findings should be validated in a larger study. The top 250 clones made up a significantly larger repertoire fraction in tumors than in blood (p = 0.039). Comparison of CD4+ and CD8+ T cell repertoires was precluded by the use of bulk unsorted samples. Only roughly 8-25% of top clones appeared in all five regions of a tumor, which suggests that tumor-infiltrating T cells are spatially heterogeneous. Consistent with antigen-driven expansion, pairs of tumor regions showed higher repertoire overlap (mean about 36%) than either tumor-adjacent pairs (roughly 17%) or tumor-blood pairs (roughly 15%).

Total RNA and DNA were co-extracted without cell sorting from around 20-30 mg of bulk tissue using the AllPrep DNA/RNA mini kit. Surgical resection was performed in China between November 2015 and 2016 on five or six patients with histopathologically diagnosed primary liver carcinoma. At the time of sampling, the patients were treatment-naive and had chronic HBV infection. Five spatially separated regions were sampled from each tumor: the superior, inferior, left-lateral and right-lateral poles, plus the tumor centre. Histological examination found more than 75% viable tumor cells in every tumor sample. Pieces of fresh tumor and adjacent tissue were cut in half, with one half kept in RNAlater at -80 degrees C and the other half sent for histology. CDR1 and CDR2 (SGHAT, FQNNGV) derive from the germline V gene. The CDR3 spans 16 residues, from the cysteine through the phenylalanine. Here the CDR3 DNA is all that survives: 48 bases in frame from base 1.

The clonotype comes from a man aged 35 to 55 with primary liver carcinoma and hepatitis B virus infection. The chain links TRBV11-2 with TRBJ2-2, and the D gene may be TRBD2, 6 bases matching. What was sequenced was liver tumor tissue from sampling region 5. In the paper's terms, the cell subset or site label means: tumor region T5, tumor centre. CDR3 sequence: CARSLVALAGTGELFF. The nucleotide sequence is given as TGTGCCAGGAGCTTAGTAGCACTAGCAGGAACCGGGGAGCTGTTTTTT.